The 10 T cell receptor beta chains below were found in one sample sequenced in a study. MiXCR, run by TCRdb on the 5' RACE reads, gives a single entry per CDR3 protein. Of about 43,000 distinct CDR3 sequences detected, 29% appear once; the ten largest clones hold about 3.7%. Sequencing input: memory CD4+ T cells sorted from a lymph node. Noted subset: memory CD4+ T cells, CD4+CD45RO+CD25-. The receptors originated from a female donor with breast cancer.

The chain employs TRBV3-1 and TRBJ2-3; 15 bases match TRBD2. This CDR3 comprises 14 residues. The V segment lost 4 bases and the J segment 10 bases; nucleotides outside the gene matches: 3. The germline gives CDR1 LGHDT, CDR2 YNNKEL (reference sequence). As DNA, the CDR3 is TGTGCCAGCAGCCGGACTAGCGGGGGGGATCCGCAGTATTTT. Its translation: CASSRTSGGDPQYF.

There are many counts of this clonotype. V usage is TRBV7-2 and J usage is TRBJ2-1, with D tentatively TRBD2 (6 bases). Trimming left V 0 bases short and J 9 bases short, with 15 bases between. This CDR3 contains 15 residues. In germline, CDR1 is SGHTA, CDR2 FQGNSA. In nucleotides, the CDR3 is TGTGCCAGCAGCTTAGCGGCGGGGACCTCGGCTGAGCAGTTCTTC. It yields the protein CASSLAAGTSAEQFF.

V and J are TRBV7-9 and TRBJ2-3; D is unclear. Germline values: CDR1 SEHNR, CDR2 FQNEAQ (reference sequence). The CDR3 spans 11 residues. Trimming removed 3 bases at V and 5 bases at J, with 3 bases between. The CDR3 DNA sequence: TGTGCCAGCAGCTTTGGAGATACGCAGTATTTT. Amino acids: CASSFGDTQYF.

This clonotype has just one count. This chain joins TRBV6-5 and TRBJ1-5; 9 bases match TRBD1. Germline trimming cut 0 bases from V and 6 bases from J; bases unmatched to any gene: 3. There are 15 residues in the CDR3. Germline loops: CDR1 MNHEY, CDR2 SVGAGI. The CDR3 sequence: CASSYSGQGGQPQHF. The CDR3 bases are TGTGCCAGCAGTTACTCGGGACAGGGAGGTCAGCCCCAGCATTTT.

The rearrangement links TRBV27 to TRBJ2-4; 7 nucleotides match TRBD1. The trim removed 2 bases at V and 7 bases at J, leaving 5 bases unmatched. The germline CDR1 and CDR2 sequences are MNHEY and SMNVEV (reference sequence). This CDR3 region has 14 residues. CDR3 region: CASSLIGGENIQYF. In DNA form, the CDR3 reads TGTGCCAGCAGTTTAATAGGGGGCGAGAACATTCAGTACTTC.

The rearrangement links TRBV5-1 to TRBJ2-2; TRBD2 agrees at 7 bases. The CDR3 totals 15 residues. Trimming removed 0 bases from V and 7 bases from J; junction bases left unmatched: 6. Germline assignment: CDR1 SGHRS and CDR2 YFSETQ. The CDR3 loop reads CASSLAQRDGGELFF. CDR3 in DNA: TGCGCCAGCAGCTTGGCCCAGCGGGATGGCGGGGAGCTGTTTTTT. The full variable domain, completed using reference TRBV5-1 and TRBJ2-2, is KAGVTQTPRYLIKTRGQQVTLSCSPISGHRSVSWYQQTPGQGLQFLFEYFSETQRNKGNFPGRFSGRQFSNSRSEMNVSTLELGDSALYLCASSLAQRDGGELFFGEGSRLTVL.

In nucleotides, the CDR3 is TGCAGTGCTAGAGGAAGCGGGGGCCTGAGCTCCTACGAGCAGTACTTC. Its protein is CSARGSGGLSSYEQYF. The J gene is TRBJ2-7, the V gene TRBV20-1, with 8 positions matching TRBD2. The V segment lost 1 base and the J segment 0 bases; nucleotides outside the gene matches: 8. Germline V CDR1 and CDR2: DFQATT, SNEGSKA (reference sequence). This CDR3 spans 16 amino acids.

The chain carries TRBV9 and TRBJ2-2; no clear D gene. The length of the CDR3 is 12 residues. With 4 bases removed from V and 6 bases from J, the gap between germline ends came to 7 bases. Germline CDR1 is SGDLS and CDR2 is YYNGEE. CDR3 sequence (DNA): TGTGCCAGCAGCCTCGACCCCGGGGAGCTGTTTTTT. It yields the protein CASSLDPGELFF.

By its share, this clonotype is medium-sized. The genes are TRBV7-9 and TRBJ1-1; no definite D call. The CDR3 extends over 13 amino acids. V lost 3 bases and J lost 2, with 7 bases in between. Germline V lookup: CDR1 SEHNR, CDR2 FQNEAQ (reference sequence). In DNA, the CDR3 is TGTGCCAGCAGCTTCACAGCTAACACTGAAGCTTTCTTT. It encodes CASSFTANTEAFF.

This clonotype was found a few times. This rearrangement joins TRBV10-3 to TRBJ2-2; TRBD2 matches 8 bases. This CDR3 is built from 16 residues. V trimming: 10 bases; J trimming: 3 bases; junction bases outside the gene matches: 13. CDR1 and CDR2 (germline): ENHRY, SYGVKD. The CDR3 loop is CATLAGHPTDTGELFF. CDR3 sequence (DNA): TGTGCCACTTTAGCGGGACACCCTACGGACACCGGGGAGCTGTTTTTT.